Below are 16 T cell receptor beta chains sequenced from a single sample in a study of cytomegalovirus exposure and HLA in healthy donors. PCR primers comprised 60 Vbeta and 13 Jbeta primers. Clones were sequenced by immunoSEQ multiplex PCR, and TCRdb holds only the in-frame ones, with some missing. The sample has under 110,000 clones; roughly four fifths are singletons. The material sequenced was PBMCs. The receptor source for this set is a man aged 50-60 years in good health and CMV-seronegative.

The CDR3 DNA reads TGCGCCAGCAGTGCAACAGGGACGGTGAGCGAAAAACTGTTTTTT. Translated, it gives CASSATGTVSEKLFF. The V call is TRBV10-2, the J call TRBJ1-4; D might be TRBD1 (6 bases). The CDR3 has 15 amino acids. Germline loops: CDR1 WSHSY, CDR2 SAAADI. V dropped 4 bases and J dropped 8 bases, with 17 bases sitting between them.

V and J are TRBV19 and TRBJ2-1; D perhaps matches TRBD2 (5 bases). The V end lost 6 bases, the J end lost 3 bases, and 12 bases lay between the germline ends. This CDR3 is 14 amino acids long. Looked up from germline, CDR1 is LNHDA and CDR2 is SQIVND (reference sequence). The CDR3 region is CASRRATNYNEQFF. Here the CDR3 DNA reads TGTGCCAGTAGGAGGGCGACCAACTACAATGAGCAGTTCTTC.

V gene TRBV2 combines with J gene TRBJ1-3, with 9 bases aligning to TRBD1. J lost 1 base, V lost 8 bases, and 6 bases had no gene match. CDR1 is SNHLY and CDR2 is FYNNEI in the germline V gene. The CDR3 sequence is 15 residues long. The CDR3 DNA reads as TGTGCCAGCTACAGGGGGCGTTTGTCTGGAAACACCATATATTTT. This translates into CASYRGRLSGNTIYF.

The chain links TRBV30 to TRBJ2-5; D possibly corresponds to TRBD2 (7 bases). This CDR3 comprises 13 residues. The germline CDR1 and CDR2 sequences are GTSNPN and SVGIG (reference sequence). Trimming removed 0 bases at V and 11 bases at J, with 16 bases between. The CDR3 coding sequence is TGTGCCTGGAGTGTAAGTGGGGGGCGGGAGCAGTACTTC. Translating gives CAWSVSGGREQYF.

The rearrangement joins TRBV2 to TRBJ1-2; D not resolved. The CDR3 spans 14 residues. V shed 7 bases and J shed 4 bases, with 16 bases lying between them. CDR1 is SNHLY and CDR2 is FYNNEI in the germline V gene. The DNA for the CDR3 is TGTGCCAGCATCAAGGGCCAAAGCGGCTATGGCTACACCTTC. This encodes CASIKGQSGYGYTF.

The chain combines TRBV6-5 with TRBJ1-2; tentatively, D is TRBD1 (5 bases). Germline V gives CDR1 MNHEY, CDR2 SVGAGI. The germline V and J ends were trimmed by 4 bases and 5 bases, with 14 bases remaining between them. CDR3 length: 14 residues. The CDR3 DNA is TGTGCCAGCAGTTCAACCGGGACTGCGTATGGCTACACCTTC. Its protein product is CASSSTGTAYGYTF.

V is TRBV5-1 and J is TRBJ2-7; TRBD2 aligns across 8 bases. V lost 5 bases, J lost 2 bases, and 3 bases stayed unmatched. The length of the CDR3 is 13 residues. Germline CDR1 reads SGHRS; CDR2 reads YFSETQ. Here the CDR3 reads CASRLAGTYEQYF. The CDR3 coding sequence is TGCGCCAGCAGATTAGCGGGGACCTACGAGCAGTACTTC.

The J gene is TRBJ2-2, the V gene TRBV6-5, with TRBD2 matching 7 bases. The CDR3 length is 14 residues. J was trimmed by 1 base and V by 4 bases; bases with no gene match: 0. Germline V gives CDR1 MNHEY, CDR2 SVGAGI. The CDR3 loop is CASSSGGNTGELFF. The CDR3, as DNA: TGTGCCAGCAGTTCGGGGGGGAACACCGGGGAGCTGTTTTTT.

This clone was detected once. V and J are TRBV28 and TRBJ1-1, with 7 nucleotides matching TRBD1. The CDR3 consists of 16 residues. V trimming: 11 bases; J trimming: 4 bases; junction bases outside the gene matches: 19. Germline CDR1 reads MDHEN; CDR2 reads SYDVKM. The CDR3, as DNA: TGTGCCTCCAGTTTGGGCAGGGGGGTAGGAAGCACTGAAGCTTTCTTT. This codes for CASSLGRGVGSTEAFF.

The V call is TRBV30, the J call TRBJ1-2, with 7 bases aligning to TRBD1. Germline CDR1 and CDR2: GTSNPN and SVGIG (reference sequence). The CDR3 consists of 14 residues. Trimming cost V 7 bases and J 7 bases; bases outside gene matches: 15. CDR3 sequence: CASGAGGSLGGYTF. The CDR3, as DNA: TGTGCCTCAGGGGCAGGGGGTTCGCTTGGTGGCTACACCTTC.

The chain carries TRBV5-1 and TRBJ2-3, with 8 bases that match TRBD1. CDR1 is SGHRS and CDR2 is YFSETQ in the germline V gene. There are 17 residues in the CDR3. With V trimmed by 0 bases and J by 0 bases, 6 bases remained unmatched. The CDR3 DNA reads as TGCGCCAGCAGCTTGGTGGGGCAGGGGGCGAGCACAGATACGCAGTATTTT. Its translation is CASSLVGQGASTDTQYF.

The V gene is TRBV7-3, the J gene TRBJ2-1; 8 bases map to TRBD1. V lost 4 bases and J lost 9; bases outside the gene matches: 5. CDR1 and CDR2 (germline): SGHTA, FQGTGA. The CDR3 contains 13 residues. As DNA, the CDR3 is TGTGCCAGCAGCTCGACAGGGGTTTTTGAGCAGTTCTTC. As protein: CASSSTGVFEQFF.

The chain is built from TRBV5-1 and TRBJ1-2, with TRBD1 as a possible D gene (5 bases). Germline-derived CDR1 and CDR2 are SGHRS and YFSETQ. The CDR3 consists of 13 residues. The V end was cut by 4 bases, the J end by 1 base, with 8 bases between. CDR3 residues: CASSPGGNYGYTF. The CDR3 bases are TGCGCCAGCAGCCCCGGGGGTAACTATGGCTACACCTTC.

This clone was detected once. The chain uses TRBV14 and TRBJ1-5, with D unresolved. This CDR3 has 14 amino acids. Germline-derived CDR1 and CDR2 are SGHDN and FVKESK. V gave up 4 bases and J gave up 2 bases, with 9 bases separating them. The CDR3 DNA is TGTGCCAGCAGCCCGGACGGGGGCAATCAGCCCCAGCATTTT. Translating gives CASSPDGGNQPQHF.

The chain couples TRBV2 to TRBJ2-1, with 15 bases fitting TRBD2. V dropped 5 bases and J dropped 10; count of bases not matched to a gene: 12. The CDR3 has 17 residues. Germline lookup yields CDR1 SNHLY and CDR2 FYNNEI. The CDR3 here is CASSQTNGLAGGLEQFF. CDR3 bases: TGTGCCAGCAGTCAGACAAATGGACTAGCGGGGGGGCTGGAGCAGTTCTTC.

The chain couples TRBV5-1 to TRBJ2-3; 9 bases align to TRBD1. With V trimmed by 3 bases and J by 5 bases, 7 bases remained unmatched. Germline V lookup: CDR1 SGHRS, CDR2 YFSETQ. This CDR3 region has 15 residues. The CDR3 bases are TGCGCCAGCAGCTCGCCGGGACAGGGTATAGATACGCAGTATTTT. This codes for CASSSPGQGIDTQYF.